The clone carrying this TCR beta chain showed up just a few times. The sample belongs to a study of human T cells and chemical hapten exposure. TCRdb re-analysed the RACE reads in MiXCR, keeping a single row per CDR3 protein. The sample includes roughly 120,000 distinct CDR3 sequences, approximately 8.8% seen only once; the top ten take over 3%. Indicated time point: patch test 2, 6 weeks after DPC sensitization. Treatment described: therapeutic diphenylcyclopropenone sensitization with weekly scalp DPC. CDR1 DFQATT and CDR2 SNEGSKA come from the germline V gene (reference sequence). The CDR3 covers 14 residues. Trimming took off 6 bases at V and 0 bases at J, with 12 bases between the two ends.

The chain has TRBV20-1 and TRBJ1-5; TRBD1 might be the D (6 bases). The sequences come from whole blood, collected in connection with sensitization to the hapten diphenylcyclopropenone (DPC). This receptor was obtained from a woman aged 40 to 49 with alopecia areata. Some clones in this sample may be carry-over from other donors' samples. CDR3 loop: CSAHREYSNQPQHF. CDR3 sequence (DNA): TGCAGTGCCCACAGGGAGTATAGCAATCAGCCCCAGCATTTT.